A selection of T cell receptor beta chains follows, all from one sample in a study of T-cell memory formation after mild COVID-19. TCRdb called the 5' RACE reads again in MiXCR, with one record for every CDR3 protein. Of 250,000 to 400,000 distinct CDR3 sequences detected, approximately 15% appear once; the ten largest clones hold roughly a fifth. What was sequenced was PBMCs or a T cell subset sorted from them (not recorded which). These receptors all come from a young man who had mild COVID-19 (a few samples of this study predate the infection). Cell type and time point are not known. CDR3s include the opening cysteine and the closing phenylalanine or tryptophan. A D gene is named only where the DNA matches it firmly. The size entry is marked missing in some rows and otherwise reads once, few, many or a size class.

J: TRBJ2-7
size: -
V: TRBV20-1
D: -
CDR3: CSATPLGGGYEQYF
DNA: TGCAGTGCTACCCCTTTAGGGGGGGGATACGAGCAGTACTTC

J: TRBJ1-4
size: -
V: TRBV20-1
D: -
CDR3: CSAYPGDEEKLFF
DNA: TGCAGTGCCTACCCCGGGGATGAGGAAAAACTGTTTTTT

J: TRBJ1-2
size: few
V: TRBV5-6
D: -
CDR3: CASSWAIYGYTF
DNA: TGTGCCAGCAGCTGGGCCATCTATGGCTACACCTTC

J: TRBJ2-1
size: few
V: TRBV4-1
D: TRBD1
CDR3: CASSSRDRGISEQFF
DNA: TGCGCCAGCAGCTCCCGGGACAGGGGAATCAGTGAGCAGTTCTTC

J: TRBJ2-5
size: -
V: TRBV4-1
D: -
CDR3: CASSFLGVTARSPRQETQYF
DNA: TGCGCCAGCAGCTTCTTGGGGGTAACAGCCAGATCACCTAGACAAGAGACCCAGTACTTC

J: TRBJ1-6
size: -
V: TRBV7-6
D: -
CDR3: CASSLGEGPSYNSPLHF
DNA: TGTGCCAGCAGCTTAGGGGAGGGGCCATCCTATAATTCACCCCTCCACTTT

J: TRBJ1-1
size: -
V: TRBV20-1
D: TRBD1
CDR3: CSAKYRGDDTEAFF
DNA: TGCAGTGCTAAATACAGGGGAGATGACACTGAAGCTTTCTTT

J: TRBJ1-2
size: many
V: TRBV20-1
D: -
CDR3: CSAILHTVDGYTF
DNA: TGCAGTGCCATTCTTCACACAGTCGATGGCTACACCTTC

J: TRBJ2-1
size: -
V: TRBV4-3
D: -
CDR3: CASSQGHPNEQFF
DNA: TGCGCCAGCAGCCAGGGACACCCTAATGAGCAGTTCTTC

J: TRBJ2-6
size: few
V: TRBV5-1
D: -
CDR3: CASSLGPISGANVLTF
DNA: TGCGCCAGCTCTCTAGGCCCTATATCTGGGGCCAACGTCCTGACTTTC

J: TRBJ1-2
size: few
V: TRBV6-1
D: TRBD1
CDR3: CASRLTGANYGYTF
DNA: TGTGCCAGCAGGCTGACAGGGGCTAACTATGGCTACACCTTC

J: TRBJ2-5
size: -
V: TRBV6-2/TRBV6-3
D: -
CDR3: CASWRGLETQYF
DNA: TGTGCCAGCTGGAGGGGGCTTGAGACCCAGTACTTC

J: TRBJ1-6
size: once
V: TRBV4-3
D: -
CDR3: CASSQEELSNSPLHF
DNA: TGCGCCAGCAGCCAAGAGGAGCTAAGTAATTCACCCCTCCACTTT

J: TRBJ2-5
size: -
V: TRBV25-1
D: TRBD2
CDR3: CASSEGLAGPGETQYF
DNA: TGTGCCAGCAGTGAAGGGCTAGCGGGACCCGGAGAGACCCAGTACTTC

J: TRBJ2-1
size: many
V: TRBV11-2
D: TRBD2
CDR3: CASLAGGPEGEQFF
DNA: TGTGCCAGCCTGGCGGGGGGGCCTGAGGGTGAGCAGTTCTTC

J: TRBJ2-3
size: few
V: TRBV6-2/TRBV6-3
D: -
CDR3: CASKFKGGGTDTQYF
DNA: TGTGCCAGCAAATTCAAGGGCGGCGGCACAGATACGCAGTATTTT

J: TRBJ2-5
size: -
V: TRBV24-1
D: TRBD1
CDR3: CATSDPQGQGLETQYF
DNA: TGTGCCACCAGTGATCCCCAAGGACAGGGATTGGAGACCCAGTACTTC

J: TRBJ2-2
size: -
V: TRBV4-1
D: -
CDR3: CASSQPVSGRTGELFF
DNA: TGCGCCAGCAGCCAACCGGTATCGGGGCGGACCGGGGAGCTGTTTTTT

J: TRBJ1-5
size: -
V: TRBV5-1
D: -
CDR3: CASSPTGGLSNQPQHF
DNA: TGCGCCAGCAGCCCCACGGGGGGCTTAAGCAATCAGCCCCAGCATTTT

J: TRBJ2-1
size: -
V: TRBV6-5
D: -
CDR3: CASSYSLSSYNEQFF
DNA: TGTGCCAGCAGTTACTCACTGAGCTCCTACAATGAGCAGTTCTTC

J: TRBJ2-5
size: many
V: TRBV7-9
D: TRBD2
CDR3: CASSTSDGTQYF
DNA: TGTGCCAGCAGCACTAGCGACGGGACCCAGTACTTC

J: TRBJ2-3
size: few
V: TRBV20-1
D: -
CDR3: CSARGDLFTDTQYF
DNA: TGCAGTGCTAGAGGAGACCTTTTCACAGATACGCAGTATTTT

J: TRBJ1-2
size: -
V: TRBV18
D: TRBD1
CDR3: CASSPWTGDRYGYTF
DNA: TGTGCCAGCTCACCTTGGACAGGGGACCGCTATGGCTACACCTTC

J: TRBJ2-3
size: once
V: TRBV10-3
D: -
CDR3: CAVHGAGGTDTQYF
DNA: TGTGCCGTCCACGGGGCAGGAGGCACAGATACGCAGTATTTT

J: TRBJ2-7
size: many
V: TRBV2
D: TRBD1
CDR3: CASSEAQGAEYF
DNA: TGTGCCAGCAGTGAAGCCCAGGGGGCAGAGTACTTC

J: TRBJ1-6
size: few
V: TRBV7-2
D: -
CDR3: CASSLNGDSPLHF
DNA: TGTGCCAGCAGCTTAAATGGCGATTCACCCCTCCACTTT

J: TRBJ1-1
size: many
V: TRBV27
D: -
CDR3: CASSSHTEAFF
DNA: TGTGCCAGCAGTTCCCACACTGAAGCTTTCTTT

J: TRBJ2-1
size: -
V: TRBV19
D: TRBD2
CDR3: CASSGLAAPYNEQFF
DNA: TGTGCCAGTTCGGGACTAGCGGCCCCCTACAATGAGCAGTTCTTC

J: TRBJ2-7
size: -
V: TRBV20-1
D: -
CDR3: CSVPFAGTYEQYF
DNA: TGCAGTGTCCCATTCGCGGGGACCTACGAGCAGTACTTC

J: TRBJ2-7
size: many
V: TRBV20-1
D: TRBD2
CDR3: CSANGLALNEQYF
DNA: TGCAGTGCAAACGGACTAGCTCTGAACGAGCAGTACTTC

J: TRBJ2-7
size: few
V: TRBV11-2
D: -
CDR3: CASSSQVEQYF
DNA: TGTGCCAGCAGCTCGCAGGTCGAGCAGTACTTC

J: TRBJ2-3
size: -
V: TRBV2
D: TRBD2
CDR3: CARSTSGATDTQYF
DNA: TGTGCCAGGAGTACTAGCGGGGCTACGGATACGCAGTATTTT

J: TRBJ1-2
size: few
V: TRBV7-9
D: -
CDR3: CAIRYGYTF
DNA: TGTGCCATCCGGTATGGCTACACCTTC

J: TRBJ2-5
size: few
V: TRBV6-5
D: -
CDR3: CASSYLQGAYQETQYF
DNA: TGTGCCAGCAGTTATTTACAGGGAGCTTATCAAGAGACCCAGTACTTC

J: TRBJ1-1
size: -
V: TRBV6-5
D: -
CDR3: CASSYPGDTEAFF
DNA: TGTGCCAGCAGTTACCCGGGGGACACTGAAGCTTTCTTT

J: TRBJ1-2
size: many
V: TRBV12-3/TRBV12-4
D: -
CDR3: CASSPFNRVYGYTF
DNA: TGTGCCAGCAGCCCATTCAACAGGGTCTATGGCTACACCTTC

J: TRBJ2-3
size: few
V: TRBV4-3
D: -
CDR3: CASSPFSGPGSDTQYF
DNA: TGCGCCAGCAGCCCCTTCTCGGGGCCTGGGTCGGATACGCAGTATTTT

J: TRBJ2-1
size: few
V: TRBV4-3
D: TRBD1
CDR3: CASSQADRGIYNEQFF
DNA: TGCGCCAGCAGCCAAGCGGACAGGGGGATCTACAATGAGCAGTTCTTC

J: TRBJ2-3
size: many
V: TRBV7-2
D: TRBD2
CDR3: CASSLGAVRGGPWWTDTQYF
DNA: TGTGCCAGCAGCTTAGGAGCTGTGCGGGGGGGCCCTTGGTGGACAGATACGCAGTATTTT

J: TRBJ1-1
size: -
V: TRBV7-9
D: TRBD1
CDR3: CASWGQGFGTEAFF
DNA: TGTGCCAGCTGGGGACAGGGGTTCGGCACTGAAGCTTTCTTT

J: TRBJ2-2
size: -
V: TRBV2
D: TRBD1
CDR3: CASSGTGGYGELFF
DNA: TGTGCCAGCAGCGGGACAGGGGGCTACGGGGAGCTGTTTTTT

J: TRBJ1-1
size: -
V: TRBV5-1
D: TRBD1
CDR3: CASSSDRAATEAFF
DNA: TGCGCCAGCAGCTCCGACAGGGCGGCCACTGAAGCTTTCTTT

J: TRBJ2-7
size: few
V: TRBV6-5
D: -
CDR3: CASSYSGGPYEQYF
DNA: TGTGCCAGCAGTTACTCTGGGGGCCCCTACGAGCAGTACTTC

J: TRBJ2-5
size: few
V: TRBV24-1
D: -
CDR3: CATGAAGQETQYF
DNA: TGTGCCACCGGAGCGGCGGGGCAAGAGACCCAGTACTTC

J: TRBJ2-3
size: many
V: TRBV24-1
D: TRBD1
CDR3: CATSDPRDRGGDTQYF
DNA: TGTGCCACCAGTGACCCTAGGGACAGGGGGGGAGATACGCAGTATTTT

J: TRBJ1-6
size: few
V: TRBV6-1
D: TRBD1
CDR3: CAGGQPDNSPLHF
DNA: TGTGCCGGGGGACAGCCTGATAATTCACCCCTCCACTTT

J: TRBJ2-3
size: many
V: TRBV7-2
D: -
CDR3: CASSFDTSVDTQYF
DNA: TGTGCCAGCAGCTTCGACACTTCCGTAGATACGCAGTATTTT